The entry below describes one T cell receptor beta chain. What it recognizes is unknown. 60 Vbeta and 13 Jbeta primers were used in PCR. Profiled with immunoSEQ multiplex PCR; TCRdb holds only in-frame clones, not every one. The sample shows about 170,000 clones, approximately 59% of them seen only once. This entry belongs to a study of cytomegalovirus exposure and HLA in healthy donors. Overall study results and limits: A classifier reportedly called cytomegalovirus status with high sensitivity and specificity.

The ends lost 2 bases at V and 3 bases at J; junction bases unmatched: 14. Germline V gene data show CDR1 as MNHNS and CDR2 as SASEGT. The CDR3 runs to 19 residues. This receptor was obtained from a man between 40 and 49 years old in good health and CMV-seronegative. Material: PBMCs. The chain employs TRBV6-1 and TRBJ2-7, with 12 bases fitting TRBD2. CDR3 region: CASSERASGRAFSLYEQYF. The CDR3 bases are TGTGCCAGCAGTGAAAGGGCTAGCGGGAGGGCCTTTTCTCTCTACGAGCAGTACTTC.